This T cell receptor (beta chain) was profiled in a study of shared clonotypes between healthy human individuals. Study results and caveats: Among donors, sharing of clonotypes was expected to be affected by sequencing depth. All-four-donor shared clonotypes had higher generation probabilities than non-shared clonotypes did.

Those who donated were healthy HIV-negative adults, with no recent acute infections or vaccinations reported. Of note for this clone: Its matching antigen is unknown.

Germline V gene sequence: CDR1 LGHNA, CDR2 YSLEER. The CDR3 loop spans 12 amino acids. The germline V and J ends were trimmed by 5 bases and 10 bases, with 9 bases remaining between them. Clones were sequenced by immunoSEQ multiplex PCR, and TCRdb holds only the in-frame ones, with some missing. The table includes approximately 2,300,000 clones, around 93% detected once. The sequenced material came from naive CD4+ T cells from PBMCs. As for subset: CD45RA+ positively selected. The V call is TRBV4-3, the J call TRBJ1-6; D gene unclear. This TCR derives from a man in his late teens or twenties in good health. Some clones in this sample may be carry-over from other donors' samples. The CDR3 sequence: CASSFGDSPLHF. Here the CDR3 DNA reads TGCGCCAGCAGCTTTGGTGACTCACCCCTCCACTTT.